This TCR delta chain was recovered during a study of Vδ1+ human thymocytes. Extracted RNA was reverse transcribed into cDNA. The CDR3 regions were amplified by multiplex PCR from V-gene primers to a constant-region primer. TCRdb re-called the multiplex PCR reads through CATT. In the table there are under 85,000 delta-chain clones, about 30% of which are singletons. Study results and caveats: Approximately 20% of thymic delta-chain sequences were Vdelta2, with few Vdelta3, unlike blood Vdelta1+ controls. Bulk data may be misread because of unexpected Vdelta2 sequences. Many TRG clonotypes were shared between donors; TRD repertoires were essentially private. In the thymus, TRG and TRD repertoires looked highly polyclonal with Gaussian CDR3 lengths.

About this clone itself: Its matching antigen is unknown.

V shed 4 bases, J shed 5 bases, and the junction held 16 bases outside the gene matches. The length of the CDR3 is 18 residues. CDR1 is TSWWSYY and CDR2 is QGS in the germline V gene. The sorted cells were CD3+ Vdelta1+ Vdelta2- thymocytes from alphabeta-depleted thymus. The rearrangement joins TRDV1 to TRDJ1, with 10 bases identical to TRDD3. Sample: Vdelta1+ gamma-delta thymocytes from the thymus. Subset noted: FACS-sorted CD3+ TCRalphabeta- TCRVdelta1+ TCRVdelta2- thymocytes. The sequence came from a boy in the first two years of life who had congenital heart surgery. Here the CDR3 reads CALGVLSPRWGIQDKLIF. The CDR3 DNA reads TGTGCTCTTGGGGTCCTTTCTCCTAGATGGGGGATACAGGATAAACTCATCTTT.